This T cell receptor beta chain derives from a study of blood T cell repertoires in COVID-19. Overall study: COVID-19 samples from acute and convalescent phases originated in the United States, Italy and Spain.

In the original processing: Reference gene primer amplification yielded estimated nucleated cell counts. TCRdb's copy holds only in-frame clones and misses some; the assay was immunoSEQ multiplex PCR. V, J and clone size reflect that table, while D and trimming were determined from the DNA. The sample records 100,000 to 150,000 clones, approximately 87% being singletons. In germline, CDR1 is LNHDA, CDR2 SQIVND (reference sequence). J gave up 0 bases and V 3 bases, and 10 bases lay outside the gene matches. There are 17 residues in the CDR3. This TCR derives from a man between 65 and 79 years old with active COVID-19. The chain joins TRBV19 to TRBJ1-1, with TRBD1 matching over 7 bases. Material: peripheral blood. This CDR3 is CASSIQDRSTMNTEAFF. The DNA of the CDR3 is TGTGCCAGTAGTATCCAGGACAGGAGCACGATGAACACTGAAGCTTTCTTT.